This TCR beta chain derives from a study of glioma-infiltrating T cells. Study-level findings and limits: Gliomas, especially low-grade, showed above-expected tissue-blood divergence; non-neoplastic patients showed below. Very few CDR3 sequences were shared between tissue and blood.

As for this clonotype: Its antigen is still unknown.

Using RNA template, CDR3s of TCR alpha and beta were amplified with iRepertoire arm-PCR. Tissue mRNA or PBMC total RNA, about 95-450 ng, went into one-step reverse transcription and amplification. TCRdb re-analysed the multiplex PCR reads in MiXCR, keeping a single row per CDR3 protein. The table records roughly 200,000 distinct CDR3 sequences, 32% of them present only once. This CDR3 region has 13 residues. Germline CDR1 is SQVTM and CDR2 is ANQGSEA. Trimming pared 5 bases from V and 0 bases from J, leaving 11 bases between. Sequenced input: glioma tissue, nonneoplastic brain tissue, or PBMCs (not recorded which). This sequence originates from a human donor with low-grade glioma or glioblastoma, undergoing nonglioma brain surgery, or in good health (not recorded which). The rearrangement joins TRBV29-1 to TRBJ2-7; weak D call: TRBD1 (5 bases). This chain's CDR3 is CSVSRALSYEQYF. As DNA, the CDR3 is TGCAGCGTTTCCAGGGCGCTCTCCTACGAGCAGTACTTC.